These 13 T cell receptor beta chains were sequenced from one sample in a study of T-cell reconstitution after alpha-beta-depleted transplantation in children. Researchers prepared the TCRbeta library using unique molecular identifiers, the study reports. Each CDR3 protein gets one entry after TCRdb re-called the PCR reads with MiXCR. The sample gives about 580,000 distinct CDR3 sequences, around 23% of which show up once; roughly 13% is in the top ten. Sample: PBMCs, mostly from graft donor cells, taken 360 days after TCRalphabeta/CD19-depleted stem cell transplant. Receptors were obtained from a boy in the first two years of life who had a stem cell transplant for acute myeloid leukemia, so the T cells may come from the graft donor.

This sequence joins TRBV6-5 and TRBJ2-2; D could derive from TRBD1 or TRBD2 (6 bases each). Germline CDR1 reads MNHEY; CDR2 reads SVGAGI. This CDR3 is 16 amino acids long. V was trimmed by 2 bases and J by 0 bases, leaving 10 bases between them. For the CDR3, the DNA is TGTGCCAGCAGTTACGGGGGGCTCTCGAACACCGGGGAGCTGTTTTTT. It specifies CASSYGGLSNTGELFF.

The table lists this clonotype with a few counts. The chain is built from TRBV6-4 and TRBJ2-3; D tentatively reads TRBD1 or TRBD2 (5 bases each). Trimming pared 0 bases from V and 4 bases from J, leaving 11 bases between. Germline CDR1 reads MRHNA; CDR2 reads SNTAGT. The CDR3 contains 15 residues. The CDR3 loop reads CASSDSWGSPDTQYF. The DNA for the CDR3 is TGTGCCAGCAGTGACTCCTGGGGGAGCCCAGATACGCAGTATTTT.

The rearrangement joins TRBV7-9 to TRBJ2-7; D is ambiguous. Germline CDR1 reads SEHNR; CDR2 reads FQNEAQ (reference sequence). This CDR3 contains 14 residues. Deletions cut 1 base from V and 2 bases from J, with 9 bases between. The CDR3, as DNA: TGTGCCAGCAGCTTAGTAACACGGCCCTACGAGCAGTACTTC. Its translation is CASSLVTRPYEQYF.

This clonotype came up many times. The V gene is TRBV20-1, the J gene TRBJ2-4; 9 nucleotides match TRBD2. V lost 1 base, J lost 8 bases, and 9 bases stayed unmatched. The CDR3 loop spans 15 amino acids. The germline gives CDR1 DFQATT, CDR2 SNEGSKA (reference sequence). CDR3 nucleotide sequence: TGCAGTGCTAGAGTTTCGCGGGGGGGCTTGGACATTCAGTACTTC. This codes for CSARVSRGGLDIQYF.

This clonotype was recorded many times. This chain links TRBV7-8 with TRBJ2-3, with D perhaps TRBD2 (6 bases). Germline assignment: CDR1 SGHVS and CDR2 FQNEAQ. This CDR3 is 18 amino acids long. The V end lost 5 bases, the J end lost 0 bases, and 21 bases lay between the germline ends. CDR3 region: CASSLAAEDGTSTDTQYF. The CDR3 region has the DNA TGTGCCAGCAGCCTTGCTGCCGAGGACGGGACTAGCACAGATACGCAGTATTTT. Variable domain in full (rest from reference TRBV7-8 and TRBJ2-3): GAGVSQSPRYKVAKRGQDVALRCDPISGHVSLFWYQQALGQGPEFLTYFQNEAQLDKSGLPSDRFFAERPEGSVSTLKIQRTQQEDSAVYLCASSLAAEDGTSTDTQYFGPGTRLTVL.

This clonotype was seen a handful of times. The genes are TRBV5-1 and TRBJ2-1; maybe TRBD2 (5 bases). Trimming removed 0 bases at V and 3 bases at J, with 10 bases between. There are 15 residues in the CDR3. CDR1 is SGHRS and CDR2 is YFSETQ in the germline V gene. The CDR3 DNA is TGCGCCAGCAGCTTGGCGGGATTTAACTACAATGAGCAGTTCTTC. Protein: CASSLAGFNYNEQFF.

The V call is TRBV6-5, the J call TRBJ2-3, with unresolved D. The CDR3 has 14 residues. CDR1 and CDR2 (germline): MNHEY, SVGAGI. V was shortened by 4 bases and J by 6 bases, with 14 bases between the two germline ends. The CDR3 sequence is CASSSDTTRDTQYF. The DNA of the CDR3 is TGTGCCAGCAGTTCCGACACCACGAGGGATACGCAGTATTTT.

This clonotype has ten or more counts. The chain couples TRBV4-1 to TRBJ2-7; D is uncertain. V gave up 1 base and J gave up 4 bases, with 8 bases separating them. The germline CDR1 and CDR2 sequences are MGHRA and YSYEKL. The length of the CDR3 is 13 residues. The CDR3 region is CASSQVGDYEQYV. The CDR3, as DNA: TGCGCCAGCAGCCAAGTCGGCGATTACGAGCAGTACGTC.

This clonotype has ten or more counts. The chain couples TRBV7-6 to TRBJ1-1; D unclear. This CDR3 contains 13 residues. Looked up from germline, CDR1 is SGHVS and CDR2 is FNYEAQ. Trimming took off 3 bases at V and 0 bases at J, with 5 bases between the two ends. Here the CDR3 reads CASSLVLNTEAFF. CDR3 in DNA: TGTGCCAGCAGCTTGGTACTGAACACTGAAGCTTTCTTT.

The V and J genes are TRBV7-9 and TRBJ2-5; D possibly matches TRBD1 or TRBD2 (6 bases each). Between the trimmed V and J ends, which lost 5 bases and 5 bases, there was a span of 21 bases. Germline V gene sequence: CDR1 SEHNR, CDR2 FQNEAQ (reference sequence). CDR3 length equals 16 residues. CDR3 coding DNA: TGTGCCAGCAGCCCCGGAGGGGGACAAAAGAGGGAGACCCAGTACTTC. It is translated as CASSPGGGQKRETQYF.

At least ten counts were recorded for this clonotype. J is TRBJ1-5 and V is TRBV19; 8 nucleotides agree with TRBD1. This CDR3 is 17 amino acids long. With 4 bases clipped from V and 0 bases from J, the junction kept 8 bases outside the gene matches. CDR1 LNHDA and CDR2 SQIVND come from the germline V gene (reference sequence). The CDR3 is CASSTGTGDYSNQPQHF. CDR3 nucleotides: TGTGCCAGTAGTACCGGGACAGGCGATTATAGCAATCAGCCCCAGCATTTT.

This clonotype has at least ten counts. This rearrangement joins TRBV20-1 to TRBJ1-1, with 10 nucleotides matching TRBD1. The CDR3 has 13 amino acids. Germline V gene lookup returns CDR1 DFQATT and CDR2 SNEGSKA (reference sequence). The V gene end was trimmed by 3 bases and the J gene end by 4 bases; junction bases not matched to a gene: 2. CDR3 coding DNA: TGCAGTGCTAGGACAGGGGGCTCCACTGAAGCTTTCTTT. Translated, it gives CSARTGGSTEAFF.

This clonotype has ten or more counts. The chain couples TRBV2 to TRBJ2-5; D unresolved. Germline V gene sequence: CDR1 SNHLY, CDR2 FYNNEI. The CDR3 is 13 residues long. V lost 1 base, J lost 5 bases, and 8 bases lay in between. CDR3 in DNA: TGTGCCAGCAGTGAAGGGGGATGGGAGACCCAGTACTTC. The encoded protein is CASSEGGWETQYF.